This T cell receptor beta chain was retrieved from a study of blood T cells in healthy people across ages. General study findings and limits: Age advanced and TCR beta diversity per million T cells fell, roughly linearly. PBMCs were not sorted, which prevented a conclusive comparison of naive versus antigen-experienced cells.

Every donor provided approximately 9.2 milliliters of peripheral blood. A second about 6 to 12 cycle PCR used barcoded and J-beta primers. MiXCR, applied by TCRdb to the 5' RACE reads, yields one record per CDR3 protein. The table lists 650,000 to 1,000,000 distinct CDR3 sequences, around 50% of them singletons. This clonotype appeared a few times. The antigen remains undetermined. CDR1 SGHTA and CDR2 FQGTGA come from the germline V gene. The length of the CDR3 is 15 residues. Trimming removed 2 bases at V and 5 bases at J, with 14 bases between. The chain employs TRBV7-3 and TRBJ2-3; D is ambiguous. This TCR derives from an older man in good health. Sequenced material: blood. This CDR3 is CASSLLGPVGDTQYF. The CDR3 coding sequence is TGTGCCAGCAGCTTACTGGGCCCGGTGGGAGATACGCAGTATTTT.